These 26 T cell receptor beta chains originate from one sample sequenced in a study of T cells in Graves' hyperthyroidism and ophthalmopathy. RNA transcripts provided the source from which TCR beta CDR3 regions were amplified. A first-round RT-PCR of the TCR CDR3 used the HTBI primer set. TCRdb re-called the multiplex PCR reads through MiXCR, storing one row per CDR3 protein. The sample includes 500,000 to 600,000 distinct CDR3 sequences, 40% to 55% of them seen just once. The sample taken for sequencing was peripheral blood or thyroid tissue (not recorded which). These receptor sequences come from a young woman with Graves' hyperthyroidism.

This clonotype was counted many times. The genes are TRBV7-6 and TRBJ1-6; TRBD1 is a possible D gene (6 bases). The CDR3 is 16 amino acids. V dropped 0 bases and J dropped 9 bases, with 15 bases sitting between them. Germline V lookup: CDR1 SGHVS, CDR2 FNYEAQ. DNA of the CDR3: TGTGCCAGCAGCTTAGCCTCTACAGGGATGGGTTCACCCCTCCACTTT. This encodes CASSLASTGMGSPLHF.

This clonotype was detected ten times or more. This rearrangement joins TRBV2 to TRBJ2-7; D is uncertain. The CDR3 has 14 residues. CDR1 and CDR2 from the germline V gene are SNHLY and FYNNEI. V was pared by 2 bases and J by 0 bases, with 8 bases between. The CDR3 DNA follows: TGTGCCAGCAGTGAACAGAATACCTCCTACGAGCAGTACTTC. It encodes CASSEQNTSYEQYF.

This clonotype was counted many times. The chain employs TRBV29-1 and TRBJ2-7; 7 positions agree with TRBD1. Germline loops: CDR1 SQVTM, CDR2 ANQGSEA. V lost 3 bases to trimming and J lost 3 bases; unmatched junction nucleotides: 5. This CDR3 region has 13 residues. The CDR3 nucleotides are TGCAGCGTTGAGACGGGACAGAACTACGAGCAGTACTTC. Translated: CSVETGQNYEQYF.

CDR3 protein: CASSYGYANTEAFF. In DNA, the CDR3 is TGTGCCAGCAGTTATGGGTATGCGAACACTGAAGCTTTCTTT. V gene TRBV12-3 or TRBV12-4 combines with J gene TRBJ1-1, with D hard to call. Trimming cost V 4 bases and J 1 base, with 10 bases left between them. The CDR3 length is 14 residues.

The chain is built from TRBV2 and TRBJ1-2, with no clear D. Germline V gene sequence: CDR1 SNHLY, CDR2 FYNNEI. CDR3 length equals 13 residues. V lost 6 bases to trimming and J lost 4 bases, with 12 bases between them. The CDR3 sequence is CASRFLETYGYTF. DNA of the CDR3: TGTGCCAGCAGGTTTTTGGAAACCTATGGCTACACCTTC.

The rearrangement links TRBV12-3 or TRBV12-4 to TRBJ1-6; D not resolved. This CDR3 spans 14 amino acids. V shed 2 bases and J shed 7 bases, with 9 bases lying between them. The CDR3 nucleotides are TGTGCCAGCAGTTTAAGCGGGAGGAATTCACCCCTCCACTTT. This encodes CASSLSGRNSPLHF.

This clonotype was detected ten times or more. The chain joins TRBV7-2 to TRBJ2-7; a weak D match, TRBD2 (6 bases). The CDR3 spans 14 residues. With 1 base removed from V and 3 bases from J, the gap between germline ends came to 10 bases. Per the germline V gene, CDR1 is SGHTA and CDR2 is FQGNSA. For the CDR3, the DNA is TGTGCCAGCAGCTTAGGGGGAGGCCTCTACGAGCAGTACTTC. Amino acid sequence: CASSLGGGLYEQYF.

As for this clonotype: This sequence may be a read error, since a much larger clone differs from it by one base. The chain has TRBV19 and TRBJ2-5; tentatively, D is TRBD2 (6 bases). The V end was cut by 3 bases, the J end by 5 bases, with 19 bases between. Germline V gene lookup returns CDR1 LNHDA and CDR2 SQIVND (reference sequence). The CDR3 length is 16 residues. CDR3 nucleotides: TGTGCCAGTAGTATTGGGCTAGCGAGAGGAGGGGAGACCCAGTACTTC. It specifies CASSIGLARGGETQYF. Full variable domain (missing parts from reference TRBV19 and TRBJ2-5): DGGITQSPKYLFRKEGQNVTLSCEQNLNHDAMYWYRQDPGQGLRLIYYSQIVNDFQKGDIAEGYSVSREKKESFPLTVTSAQKNPTAFYLCASSIGLARGGETQYFGPGTRLLVL.

The J gene is TRBJ2-7, the V gene TRBV20-1; TRBD2 agrees at 7 bases. The CDR3 spans 15 residues. The germline CDR1 and CDR2 sequences are DFQATT and SNEGSKA (reference sequence). CDR3 nucleotide sequence: TGCAGGGCGCGAGGACTAGAAACTGGATCCTACGAGCAGTACTTC. Translation: CRARGLETGSYEQYF.

The chain recombines TRBV6-6 with TRBJ2-2; maybe TRBD2 (6 bases). V lost 2 bases to trimming and J lost 4 bases, with 11 bases between them. The CDR3 consists of 15 residues. The germline gives CDR1 MNHNY, CDR2 SVGAGI (reference sequence). Here the CDR3 DNA reads TGTGCCAGCAGTTACCTCGGGGGAGGCACCGGGGAGCTGTTTTTT. Its translation: CASSYLGGGTGELFF.

This clonotype was detected many times. The rearrangement uses TRBV6-4 and TRBJ1-5; weak D call: TRBD1 (6 bases). Germline V gives CDR1 MRHNA, CDR2 SNTAGT. The V end was cut by 5 bases, the J end by 3 bases, with 11 bases between. The CDR3 length is 14 residues. The CDR3 nucleotides are TGTGCCAGCAGTACGACAGGCGACAATCAGCCCCAGCATTTT. This codes for CASSTTGDNQPQHF.

This clonotype came up many times. The chain combines TRBV4-2 with TRBJ1-2; no clear D gene. The CDR3 is made up of 16 amino acids. The germline V gene encodes CDR1 LGHNA and CDR2 YNFKEQ. The ends were cut back, 3 bases at V and 4 bases at J, with 18 bases in the middle. CDR3 in amino acids: CASSHPSPDRPYGYTF. CDR3 DNA sequence: TGTGCCAGCAGCCACCCCTCCCCTGACCGACCCTATGGCTACACCTTC.

The rearrangement joins TRBV25-1 to TRBJ2-5, with 7 bases that match TRBD2. Trimming cost V 2 bases and J 0 bases; bases outside gene matches: 15. The CDR3 runs 19 residues. In germline, CDR1 is MGHDK, CDR2 SYGVNS. The CDR3 is CASSEDDEGGRGYQETQYF. DNA of the CDR3: TGTGCCAGCAGTGAAGACGACGAGGGAGGGCGGGGGTACCAAGAGACCCAGTACTTC. Using reference TRBV25-1 and TRBJ2-5 for the parts outside the CDR3, the full variable domain is EADIYQTPRYLVIGTGKKITLECSQTMGHDKMYWYQQDPGMELHLIHYSYGVNSTEKGDLSSESTVSRIRTEHFPLTLESARPSHTSQYLCASSEDDEGGRGYQETQYFGPGTRLLVL.

The chain employs TRBV11-1 and TRBJ1-1, with D unresolved. V shed 3 bases and J shed 5 bases, with 10 bases lying between them. Germline CDR1 and CDR2: SGHAT and FQDESV (reference sequence). There are 13 residues in the CDR3. The CDR3 DNA follows: TGTGCCAGCAGCTTTCCCGGGGTTACTGAAGCTTTCTTT. Translated, it gives CASSFPGVTEAFF.

V gene TRBV20-1 combines with J gene TRBJ2-5; the match to TRBD2 covers 14 bases. Germline loops: CDR1 DFQATT, CDR2 SNEGSKA (reference sequence). Trimming removed 3 bases from V and 5 bases from J; junction bases left unmatched: 17. This CDR3 contains 19 residues. CDR3 in DNA: TGCAGTGCTAGTACCGGGACTAGCGGGAGAGGCAGGCACAGGGAGACCCAGTACTTC. Residues: CSASTGTSGRGRHRETQYF.

This clonotype was picked up many times. The chain uses TRBV9 and TRBJ1-1; perhaps TRBD1 as D (6 bases). Trimming cost V 8 bases and J 0 bases, with 17 bases left between them. CDR1 SGDLS and CDR2 YYNGEE come from the germline V gene. CDR3 length equals 15 residues. CDR3 nucleotide sequence: TGTGCCAGTGGTAAAGGGGGGTACATGAACACTGAAGCTTTCTTT. This gives the protein CASGKGGYMNTEAFF.

The rearrangement links TRBV10-3 to TRBJ2-1, with D perhaps matching TRBD2 (6 bases). Looked up from germline, CDR1 is ENHRY and CDR2 is SYGVKD. The CDR3 covers 15 residues. V lost 6 bases and J lost 2, with 14 bases in between. The CDR3, as DNA: TGTGCCATCAGGGGACTGGGACCTACCTACAATGAGCAGTTCTTC. Translation: CAIRGLGPTYNEQFF.

This clonotype was observed a single time. The chain links TRBV19 to TRBJ1-4, with TRBD1 matching 7 bases. The CDR3 covers 14 residues. CDR1 and CDR2 from the germline V gene are LNHDA and SQIVND (reference sequence). J lost 3 bases, V lost 6 bases, and 4 bases had no gene match. The CDR3 is CASRLTGSNEKLFF. The CDR3 nucleotides are TGTGCCAGTAGGTTGACAGGGTCTAATGAAAAACTGTTTTTT.

CDR3 residues: CSVEEGDRVGETQYF. CDR3 sequence (DNA): TGCAGCGTTGAAGAAGGGGACAGGGTGGGAGAGACCCAGTACTTC. The chain uses TRBV29-1 and TRBJ2-5, with 9 bases identical to TRBD1. The CDR3 contains 15 residues. From germline, CDR1 is SQVTM and CDR2 ANQGSEA. Trimming removed 0 bases from V and 4 bases from J; junction bases left unmatched: 6. Drawing the rest from reference TRBV29-1 and TRBJ2-5, the complete variable domain is SAVISQKPSRDICQRGTSLTIQCQVDSQVTMMFWYRQQPGQSLTLIATANQGSEATYESGFVIDKFPISRPNLTFSTLTVSNMSPEDSSIYLCSVEEGDRVGETQYFGPGTRLLVL.

The chain employs TRBV2 and TRBJ2-7; 10 bases fit TRBD2. CDR1 is SNHLY, CDR2 FYNNEI, per germline. This CDR3 is 16 amino acids long. Trimming removed 5 bases from V and 0 bases from J; junction bases left unmatched: 7. CDR3 in DNA: TGTGCCAGCAGTTCCCTGACTAGCGGGTACTCCTACGAGCAGTACTTC. This gives the protein CASSSLTSGYSYEQYF.

Many counts were recorded for this clonotype. V gene TRBV7-2 combines with J gene TRBJ1-4, with D unresolved. From germline, CDR1 is SGHTA and CDR2 FQGNSA. V dropped 5 bases and J dropped 5 bases, with 21 bases sitting between them. The CDR3 runs 17 residues. As DNA, the CDR3 is TGTGCCAGCAGCCGCCCGGGCGTCAGTCGACCAAATGAAAAACTGTTTTTT. Translation gives CASSRPGVSRPNEKLFF.

This clonotype has a handful of counts. The chain joins TRBV10-3 to TRBJ2-7; no clear D gene. The germline CDR1 and CDR2 sequences are ENHRY and SYGVKD. The CDR3 is 14 residues long. Trimming took off 4 bases at V and 1 base at J, with 11 bases between the two ends. For the CDR3, the DNA is TGTGCCATCAGTGGGGAAGCGATATCCTACGAGCAGTACTTC. It is translated as CAISGEAISYEQYF.

J is TRBJ2-1 and V is TRBV19; no reliable D call. V lost 5 bases and J lost 8, with 7 bases in between. The CDR3 is 11 residues long. CDR1 LNHDA and CDR2 SQIVND come from the germline V gene (reference sequence). CDR3 nucleotides: TGTGCCAGTAGTTTTAAAGATGAGCAGTTCTTC. Its translation is CASSFKDEQFF.

The CDR3 spells CAISDRLQGANEKLFF. The CDR3 bases are TGTGCCATCAGTGATCGGCTACAGGGGGCTAATGAAAAACTGTTTTTT. V and J are TRBV10-3 and TRBJ1-4; 8 nucleotides agree with TRBD1. Germline-derived CDR1 and CDR2 are ENHRY and SYGVKD. This CDR3 has 16 amino acids. Germline trimming cut 3 bases from V and 3 bases from J; bases unmatched to any gene: 6.

The table lists this clonotype with many counts. V gene TRBV20-1 combines with J gene TRBJ1-5; D remains ambiguous. The CDR3 length is 16 residues. V was cut by 6 bases and J by 0 bases, with 18 bases left in between. CDR1 is DFQATT and CDR2 is SNEGSKA in the germline V gene (reference sequence). The CDR3 region is CSAPAYGESSNQPQHF. The DNA for the CDR3 is TGCAGTGCCCCCGCTTATGGGGAGAGTAGCAATCAGCCCCAGCATTTT.

This clonotype has a count of ten or more. This chain connects TRBV13 to TRBJ1-4; the D gene is possibly TRBD1 (6 bases). The V end lost 4 bases, the J end lost 8 bases, and 8 bases lay between the germline ends. Germline-derived CDR1 and CDR2 are PRHDT and FYEKMQ (reference sequence). The CDR3 is 12 residues long. CDR3 DNA sequence: TGTGCCAGCAGCTCTACAGGGGAAAAACTGTTTTTT. Protein product: CASSSTGEKLFF.